The table lists the clone carrying this T cell receptor (beta chain) with many counts. What it binds is not known. These data come from a study of T cells in Graves' hyperthyroidism and ophthalmopathy. Regarding the study as a whole: Most thyroid clonotypes that were expanded above 0.001 also turned up in blood. Ophthalmopathy was told apart from stable hyperthyroidism by a 13 V-J model.

RNA transcripts served as the template for amplifying TCR beta CDR3 regions. Primed by the HTBI set, a first-round RT-PCR was run on the TCR CDR3. TCRdb called the multiplex PCR reads again in MiXCR, with one record for every CDR3 protein. The data show about 410,000 distinct CDR3 sequences, 14% to 15% seen once. CDR3 size: 14 residues. V lost 8 bases, J lost 2 bases, and 13 bases lay in between. Per the germline V gene, CDR1 is LGHDT and CDR2 is YNNKEL (reference sequence). V gene TRBV3-1 combines with J gene TRBJ1-5; D ambiguous. Sequencing was carried out using blood. This TCR came from a man aged 18 to 30 with Graves' ophthalmopathy. For the CDR3, the DNA is TGTGCCAGCGCGTGGGTCTTTGGCAATCAGCCCCAGCATTTT. Translated: CASAWVFGNQPQHF.